The entry that follows covers one T cell receptor beta chain sequence. Its antigen is as yet unknown. PCR was performed using 60 Vbeta and 13 Jbeta primers. Here immunoSEQ multiplex PCR was the method, and the copy in TCRdb shows in-frame clones only, minus some. The sample lists 65,000 to 85,000 clones; about 70% were seen once. Germline assignment: CDR1 SGHTA and CDR2 FQGNSA. Germline trimming cut 1 base from V and 7 bases from J; bases unmatched to any gene: 8. The CDR3 length is 15 residues. This sample is part of a study of cytomegalovirus exposure and HLA in healthy donors. Study findings and constraints: The authors excluded some V segments, including TRBV6-2 and TRBV6-3, as indistinguishable. In a later analysis, at a false discovery rate of 0.05, 16,951 TCR beta sequences matched HLA alleles. Among TCR beta chains of equal frequency, HLA-associated ones were more clonally expanded in a later analysis.

The chain links TRBV7-2 to TRBJ2-7; TRBD2 matches 9 bases. The receptor was isolated from a male donor in good health and CMV-seropositive. The specimen was PBMCs. The CDR3 reads CASSLVTSGRTEQYF. The CDR3 nucleotides read TGTGCCAGCAGCTTAGTCACTAGCGGGCGGACGGAGCAGTACTTC.